The 6 T cell receptor beta chains in this list originate from one sample, sequenced in a study of early T cells in non-severe SARS-CoV-2 infection. Using its own MiXCR run on the 5' RACE reads, TCRdb lists one record per CDR3 protein. The sample records 98,000 or so distinct CDR3 sequences, roughly 9.6% being singletons. Sequenced: whole blood. Receptors were obtained from an adult who was a healthcare worker with PCR-confirmed SARS-CoV-2 infection or an uninfected control (not recorded which).

This clonotype was picked up many times. The chain has TRBV7-8 and TRBJ1-6; a possible D gene is TRBD1 (6 bases). CDR1 is SGHVS, CDR2 FQNEAQ, per germline. V was pared by 3 bases and J by 10 bases, with 10 bases between. This CDR3 is 13 amino acids long. This CDR3 reads CASSFRGGSPLHF. In nucleotides, the CDR3 is TGTGCCAGCAGCTTCAGGGGAGGATCACCCCTCCACTTT.

The gene calls are TRBV12-5 and TRBJ1-5, with D possibly TRBD1 on 5 matching bases. V gave up 8 bases and J gave up 3 bases, with 11 bases separating them. Germline assignment: CDR1 LGHNT and CDR2 FRNRAP. CDR3 length equals 13 residues. The CDR3 nucleotides read TGTGCTAGTCAGTGGGGCTCCAATCAGCCCCAGCATTTT. This translates into CASQWGSNQPQHF. Together with reference TRBV12-5 and TRBJ1-5, the CDR3 gives the full variable domain: DARVTQTPRHKVTEMGQEVTMRCQPILGHNTVFWYRQTMMQGLELLAYFRNRAPLDDSGMPKDRFSAEMPDATLATLKIQPSEPRDSAVYFCASQWGSNQPQHFGDGTRLSIL.

This clonotype was picked up a small number of times. V gene TRBV2 combines with J gene TRBJ1-4; 11 nucleotides align to TRBD1. The CDR3 is 16 amino acids. The V segment lost 6 bases and the J segment 8 bases; nucleotides outside the gene matches: 11. The germline CDR1 and CDR2 sequences are SNHLY and FYNNEI. The CDR3 region has the DNA TGTGCCAGCAGGGGAATTCTGGGACAGGGGGTAGAAAAACTGTTTTTT. It specifies CASRGILGQGVEKLFF.

V is TRBV6-6 and J is TRBJ1-1; possibly TRBD1 for D (5 bases). The length of the CDR3 is 15 residues. The ends were cut back, 6 bases at V and 2 bases at J, with 16 bases in the middle. Germline-derived CDR1 and CDR2 are MNHNY and SVGAGI (reference sequence). The DNA for the CDR3 is TGTGCCAGCAGACTGGGACCAGCCGGCAACACTGAAGCTTTCTTT. Translated, it gives CASRLGPAGNTEAFF.

This rearrangement joins TRBV27 to TRBJ1-2; D is possibly TRBD1 (5 bases). This CDR3 has 15 amino acids. Per the germline V gene, CDR1 is MNHEY and CDR2 is SMNVEV (reference sequence). V was pared by 4 bases and J by 6 bases, with 18 bases between. The CDR3 region has the DNA TGTGCCAGCAGTTCCTACAGCGGGGCGAGCCATGGCTACACCTTC. Protein: CASSSYSGASHGYTF.

In its sample, this clonotype was seen a few times. This chain joins TRBV7-6 and TRBJ2-2; D ambiguous. CDR1 is SGHVS and CDR2 is FNYEAQ in the germline V gene. The germline V and J ends were trimmed by 7 bases and 0 bases, with 0 bases remaining between them. There are 11 residues in the CDR3. The CDR3 here is CASTNTGELFF. For the CDR3, the DNA is TGTGCCAGCACGAACACCGGGGAGCTGTTTTTT.